This T cell receptor beta chain was recorded in a study of T cells in Graves' hyperthyroidism and ophthalmopathy. Background on the study: Sampling of peripheral blood happened at initial diagnosis, prior to any treatment. Study-level findings and limits: The blood repertoire included most of the expanded thyroid clonotypes above 0.001.

Using RNA transcripts as the source, TCR beta CDR3 regions were amplified. A first-round RT-PCR of the TCR CDR3 used the HTBI primer set. A single record per CDR3 protein comes from TCRdb applying MiXCR to the multiplex PCR reads. The profile shows approximately 690,000 distinct CDR3 sequences, around 20% of them singletons. V shed 0 bases and J shed 6 bases, with 9 bases lying between them. CDR1 MNHEY and CDR2 SVGAGI come from the germline V gene. CDR3 length: 13 amino acids. At least ten counts were recorded for this clonotype. Its antigen is currently unknown. Clinical symptoms, serum thyroxine and TRAb, thyroid ultrasound and orbital computed tomography were used for the diagnoses. PBMCs came from less than 11 ml fresh peripheral blood.

This clonotype originated in a man between 25 and 39 years old with Graves' ophthalmopathy. This chain joins TRBV6-5 and TRBJ2-7, with D hard to call. Source material: blood. CDR3 nucleotides: TGTGCCAGCAGTTACTCTATGGCAGCCGAGCAGTACTTC. Protein: CASSYSMAAEQYF.